A single sample gave rise to the 28 T cell receptor beta chains below, sequenced in a study of Ad26.COV2.S vaccination and SARS-CoV-2 variants. The method was immunoSEQ multiplex PCR; TCRdb's version includes in-frame clones alone and lacks a portion of them. The sample has just over 350,000 clones, about 91% seen once. Source: peripheral blood, taken after recovery from COVID-19. Source of these receptors: a human donor who had recovered from COVID-19.

V is TRBV6-6 and J is TRBJ1-2; D gene uncertain. The CDR3 sequence is 16 residues long. V lost 3 bases to trimming and J lost 4 bases, with 18 bases between them. Germline CDR1 is MNHNY and CDR2 is SVGAGI (reference sequence). The CDR3 nucleotides are TGTGCCAGCAGTTATAGTTCGGACGGACGATCCTATGGCTACACCTTC. Translated, it gives CASSYSSDGRSYGYTF.

The chain uses TRBV2 and TRBJ1-1; TRBD1 matches at 8 bases. The CDR3 covers 11 residues. CDR1 and CDR2 from the germline V gene are SNHLY and FYNNEI. V lost 6 bases to trimming and J lost 8 bases; unmatched junction nucleotides: 2. For the CDR3, the DNA is TGTGCCAGCAGGTGGGACAGGGAAGCTTTCTTT. Its protein is CASRWDREAFF.

This clone was recorded a few times. The gene calls are TRBV5-1 and TRBJ1-1; D is unresolved. The CDR3 extends over 11 amino acids. V was pared by 6 bases and J by 0 bases, with 3 bases between. CDR1 is SGHRS and CDR2 is YFSETQ in the germline V gene. CDR3 bases: TGCGCCAGCAAAGTGAACACTGAAGCTTTCTTT. Its protein is CASKVNTEAFF. The complete variable domain, with remaining parts taken from reference TRBV5-1 and TRBJ1-1, reads KAGVTQTPRYLIKTRGQQVTLSCSPISGHRSVSWYQQTPGQGLQFLFEYFSETQRNKGNFPGRFSGRQFSNSRSEMNVSTLELGDSALYLCASKVNTEAFFGQGTRLTVV.

The gene calls are TRBV19 and TRBJ2-5; D possibly corresponds to TRBD1 (6 bases). Trimming took off 6 bases at V and 2 bases at J, with 10 bases between the two ends. The CDR3 consists of 13 residues. CDR1 and CDR2 (germline): LNHDA, SQIVND (reference sequence). The CDR3 loop is CASRKGQQETQYF. The CDR3 DNA reads as TGTGCCAGTAGAAAAGGACAGCAAGAGACCCAGTACTTC. The whole variable domain, remainder taken from reference TRBV19 and TRBJ2-5, is DGGITQSPKYLFRKEGQNVTLSCEQNLNHDAMYWYRQDPGQGLRLIYYSQIVNDFQKGDIAEGYSVSREKKESFPLTVTSAQKNPTAFYLCASRKGQQETQYFGPGTRLLVL.

The chain links TRBV12-3 or TRBV12-4 to TRBJ2-7; D is uncertain. The CDR3 consists of 11 residues. V was cut by 5 bases and J by 4 bases, with 6 bases left in between. CDR3 residues: CASSPKYEQYF. CDR3 in DNA: TGTGCCAGCAGTCCCAAATACGAGCAGTACTTC.

This chain connects TRBV2 to TRBJ1-2, with no clear D. V was cut by 1 base and J by 6 bases, with 9 bases left in between. Germline lookup yields CDR1 SNHLY and CDR2 FYNNEI. The CDR3 consists of 13 residues. CDR3 nucleotides: TGTGCCAGCAGTGAAGGGGTTTATGATGGCTACACCTTC. Translated, it gives CASSEGVYDGYTF.

This sequence joins TRBV20-1 and TRBJ1-2, with D possibly TRBD1 on 6 matching bases. Trimming pared 3 bases from V and 5 bases from J, leaving 13 bases between. There are 13 residues in the CDR3. Germline V gives CDR1 DFQATT, CDR2 SNEGSKA (reference sequence). CDR3 coding DNA: TGCAGTGCTAGTACGGGACAAGGGTATGGCTACACCTTC. Amino acids: CSASTGQGYGYTF.

The V gene is TRBV6-2 or TRBV6-3, the J gene TRBJ2-5; TRBD1 matches 9 bases. Germline V gives CDR1 MNHEY, CDR2 SVGEGT. V was pared by 3 bases and J by 5 bases, with 7 bases of the junction left unmatched. CDR3 length equals 15 residues. The CDR3 loop reads CASSYLGQGGETQYF. CDR3 in DNA: TGTGCCAGCAGTTATTTGGGACAGGGAGGTGAGACCCAGTACTTC.

This sequence joins TRBV13 and TRBJ2-3; 7 bases are a match to TRBD1. CDR1 and CDR2 from the germline V gene are PRHDT and FYEKMQ (reference sequence). The CDR3 contains 14 residues. V was clipped by 7 bases and J by 2 bases; unmatched bases: 6. CDR3 region: CASKGGPNTDTQYF. CDR3 nucleotide sequence: TGTGCCAGCAAAGGGGGCCCCAACACAGATACGCAGTATTTT.

The CDR3 bases are TGCGCCAGCAGCTTGACGCTAAACACTGAAGCTTTCTTT. Translated, it gives CASSLTLNTEAFF. V is TRBV5-1 and J is TRBJ1-1, with no clear D. This CDR3 region has 13 residues. CDR1 SGHRS and CDR2 YFSETQ come from the germline V gene. Trimming cost V 1 base and J 2 bases, with 6 bases left between them.

The V gene is TRBV3-1 (or the pseudogene TRBV3-2), the J gene TRBJ2-7; no clear D gene. CDR3 size: 14 residues. Germline lookup yields CDR1 LGHDT and CDR2 YNNKEL (reference sequence). Trimming took 5 bases from V and 6 from J, leaving 17 bases between them. CDR3 nucleotide sequence: TGTGCCAGCAGCGAACGTGCACCCAGAGGCGAGCAGTACTTC. The encoded protein is CASSERAPRGEQYF.

The chain couples TRBV9 to TRBJ2-1; D is possibly TRBD2 (5 bases). Trimming cost V 4 bases and J 4 bases, with 15 bases left between them. Germline V gene lookup returns CDR1 SGDLS and CDR2 YYNGEE. The CDR3 loop spans 15 amino acids. CDR3 residues: CASSPRGLGYNEQFF. For the CDR3, the DNA is TGTGCCAGCAGCCCACGGGGATTGGGGTACAATGAGCAGTTCTTC.

The rearrangement joins TRBV27 to TRBJ2-1; a weak D match, TRBD1 (5 bases). V lost 3 bases to trimming and J lost 3 bases, with 9 bases between them. Germline values: CDR1 MNHEY, CDR2 SMNVEV (reference sequence). The CDR3 loop spans 14 amino acids. In DNA, the CDR3 is TGTGCCAGCAGTTTTAGTCAGGGCTACAATGAGCAGTTCTTC. Translating gives CASSFSQGYNEQFF.

The chain has TRBV6-5 and TRBJ1-5, with a weak D call TRBD1 (5 bases). Germline V gene lookup returns CDR1 MNHEY and CDR2 SVGAGI. Trimming cost V 0 bases and J 6 bases, with 9 bases left between them. The CDR3 contains 14 residues. CDR3 in amino acids: CASSYSLGVQPQHF. The CDR3 DNA sequence: TGTGCCAGCAGTTACTCGTTAGGGGTTCAGCCCCAGCATTTT.

This chain joins TRBV28 and TRBJ1-2, with 9 bases aligning to TRBD1. The CDR3 extends over 15 amino acids. J lost 2 bases, V lost 4 bases, and 5 bases had no gene match. Germline loops: CDR1 MDHEN, CDR2 SYDVKM. The CDR3 loop reads CASSSAGTGNYGYTF. As DNA, the CDR3 is TGTGCCAGCAGTTCCGCCGGGACAGGGAACTATGGCTACACCTTC.

The chain carries TRBV18 and TRBJ1-2; 9 nucleotides align to TRBD1. The CDR3 spans 13 residues. Per germline, CDR1 KGHSH and CDR2 LQKENI. The ends lost 4 bases at V and 6 bases at J; junction bases unmatched: 3. CDR3 protein: CASSRDREDGYTF. CDR3 sequence (DNA): TGTGCCAGCTCACGGGACAGGGAGGATGGCTACACCTTC. The entire variable domain, with the rest obtained from reference TRBV18 and TRBJ1-2, is as follows: NAGVMQNPRHLVRRRGQEARLRCSPMKGHSHVYWYRQLPEEGLKFMVYLQKENIIDESGMPKERFSAEFPKEGPSILRIQQVVRGDSAAYFCASSRDREDGYTFGSGTRLTVV.

The chain employs TRBV9 and TRBJ2-3, with TRBD2 matching 11 bases. The CDR3 sequence is 18 residues long. From germline, CDR1 is SGDLS and CDR2 YYNGEE. The trim removed 0 bases at V and 2 bases at J, leaving 8 bases unmatched. The CDR3 DNA reads TGTGCCAGCAGCGTAGGGCTAGCGGGGGGCGCGTACACAGATACGCAGTATTTT. Amino acid sequence: CASSVGLAGGAYTDTQYF. Full variable domain (rest looked up from reference TRBV9 and TRBJ2-3): DSGVTQTPKHLITATGQRVTLRCSPRSGDLSVYWYQQSLDQGLQFLIQYYNGEERAKGNILERFSAQQFPDLHSELNLSSLELGDSALYFCASSVGLAGGAYTDTQYFGPGTRLTVL.

The V and J genes are TRBV6-4 and TRBJ2-1; the D is unclear. CDR3 length equals 16 residues. Trimming took off 2 bases at V and 4 bases at J, with 15 bases between the two ends. Per germline, CDR1 MRHNA and CDR2 SNTAGT. CDR3 loop: CASSDSPYRAYNEQFF. For the CDR3, the DNA is TGTGCCAGCAGTGACAGTCCTTATAGGGCATACAATGAGCAGTTCTTC.

V gene TRBV5-1 combines with J gene TRBJ2-5; 10 bases map to TRBD2. Germline assignment: CDR1 SGHRS and CDR2 YFSETQ. The CDR3 length is 15 residues. The junction had 6 bases not matched to a gene; V was cut back by 2 bases and J by 5 bases. CDR3 coding DNA: TGCGCCAGCAGCTTAGAGCGGGGGGGCCGGGAGACCCAGTACTTC. It specifies CASSLERGGRETQYF.

V usage is TRBV12-3 or TRBV12-4 and J usage is TRBJ1-5; D unresolved. The CDR3 is 12 amino acids. Between the trimmed V and J ends, which lost 4 bases and 5 bases, there was a span of 6 bases. This CDR3 is CASSYMYQPQHF. DNA of the CDR3: TGTGCCAGCAGTTACATGTATCAGCCCCAGCATTTT.

The gene calls are TRBV24-1 and TRBJ1-2; D is unresolved. Trimming removed 1 base from V and 5 bases from J, with 10 bases in between. The germline gives CDR1 KGHDR, CDR2 SFDVKD. The CDR3 is 14 residues long. CDR3 amino acids: CATSDLEQIYGYTF. CDR3 DNA: TGTGCCACCAGTGATTTAGAACAGATTTATGGCTACACCTTC.

The rearrangement links TRBV29-1 to TRBJ1-1; TRBD1 aligns across 8 bases. Per germline, CDR1 SQVTM and CDR2 ANQGSEA. The CDR3 covers 12 residues. Unmatched junction bases numbered 4, after V lost 6 bases and J lost 4 bases. CDR3 bases: TGCAGCGTAGCAGGGGGCGGCACTGAAGCTTTCTTT. Amino acids: CSVAGGGTEAFF.

V is TRBV3-1 (or the pseudogene TRBV3-2) and J is TRBJ1-2; TRBD1 matches 9 bases. CDR1 is LGHDT and CDR2 is YNNKEL in the germline V gene (reference sequence). The CDR3 consists of 14 residues. V was pared by 4 bases and J by 2 bases, with 2 bases of the junction left unmatched. CDR3 in amino acids: CASSPGQGNYGYTF. Written as DNA, the CDR3 is TGTGCCAGCAGCCCGGGACAGGGAAACTATGGCTACACCTTC.

The rearrangement joins TRBV3-1 (or the pseudogene TRBV3-2) to TRBJ2-6; the D is unclear. In germline, CDR1 is LGHDT, CDR2 YNNKEL (reference sequence). This CDR3 has 15 amino acids. Trimming took 5 bases from V and 2 from J, leaving 10 bases between them. This CDR3 is CASSARSPGANVLTF. In DNA, the CDR3 is TGTGCCAGCAGCGCCCGGAGTCCTGGGGCCAACGTCCTGACTTTC.

The chain recombines TRBV25-1 with TRBJ2-4; a possible D gene is TRBD2 (6 bases). V was clipped by 3 bases and J by 7 bases, with 7 bases between them. Per the germline V gene, CDR1 is MGHDK and CDR2 is SYGVNS. This CDR3 spans 12 amino acids. CDR3 sequence (DNA): TGTGCCAGCAGTGACGGGGGTAACATTCAGTACTTC. It codes for CASSDGGNIQYF.

This chain links TRBV25-1 with TRBJ2-2; maybe TRBD1 (5 bases). Germline CDR1 is MGHDK and CDR2 is SYGVNS. Trimming shortened V by 7 bases and J by 0 bases, and 9 bases separated the two germline ends. The CDR3 is made up of 14 amino acids. CDR3 nucleotides: TGTGCCAGCACTACAGGATCGAACACCGGGGAGCTGTTTTTT. It is translated as CASTTGSNTGELFF.

The chain combines TRBV3-1 (or the pseudogene TRBV3-2) with TRBJ2-3; 15 bases align to TRBD2. The CDR3 runs to 18 residues. The trim removed 0 bases at V and 5 bases at J, leaving 6 bases unmatched. Germline CDR1 and CDR2: LGHDT and YNNKEL (reference sequence). CDR3 residues: CASSQEGTSGGLVDTQYF. CDR3 coding DNA: TGTGCCAGCAGCCAAGAGGGGACTAGCGGGGGGCTCGTAGATACGCAGTATTTT.

This chain connects TRBV24-1 to TRBJ2-1, with D maybe TRBD2 (6 bases). Trimming cost V 3 bases and J 6 bases, with 17 bases left between them. This CDR3 has 16 amino acids. Germline lookup yields CDR1 KGHDR and CDR2 SFDVKD. The DNA of the CDR3 is TGTGCCACCAGTGATCATACTAGCCCGGGGTTCAATGAGCAGTTCTTC. Translation gives CATSDHTSPGFNEQFF.